This TCR beta chain was captured by sequencing in a study of neurological immune-mediated disorders. Study-wide results and caveats: Private repertoires in all groups were suggested, as expanded clones shared no CDR3 amino acid sequences across subjects.

The CDR3 totals 15 residues. Germline trimming cut 3 bases from V and 2 bases from J; bases unmatched to any gene: 4. Looked up from germline, CDR1 is SGHTA and CDR2 is FQGNSA. In its sample, this clonotype was seen many times. What it binds is unknown. The cDNA came from 5'RACE with 10-nucleotide random UMIs. The authors obtained over 160 million TCR-beta sequences from 15-18 subjects per sequencing run. TCRdb re-analysed the 5' RACE reads in MiXCR, keeping a single row per CDR3 protein. The data contain 120,000 or so distinct CDR3 sequences, approximately 3.2% of them singletons. The TCR was taken from a woman between 25 and 40 years old with multiple sclerosis. Sequenced input: PBMCs. The chain recombines TRBV7-2 with TRBJ2-1; 7 nucleotides match TRBD2. Here the CDR3 reads CASSFGGGTYNEQFF. CDR3 in DNA: TGTGCCAGCAGCTTCGGCGGGGGAACCTACAATGAGCAGTTCTTC.